This TCR beta chain was identified in a study of T cells in Graves' hyperthyroidism and ophthalmopathy. Trimming took off 3 bases at V and 0 bases at J, with 13 bases between the two ends. CDR3 length equals 16 residues. CDR1 is SGHDT, CDR2 YYEEEE, per germline. Template material for amplifying TCR beta CDR3 regions consisted of RNA transcripts. HTBI primers were employed in a first-round RT-PCR of the TCR CDR3. Each CDR3 protein is one row after TCRdb ran MiXCR on the multiplex PCR reads. The sample lists more than 350,000 distinct CDR3 sequences, nearly 15% occurring once. Uncontrolled infections, other autoimmune diseases, pregnancy or lactation led to exclusion of patients. Based on clinical symptoms, serum thyroxine and TRAb, thyroid ultrasound and orbital computed tomography, diagnoses were reached. The source of the PBMCs was 8.5 to 10 ml of fresh peripheral blood.

The sample taken for sequencing was blood. V is TRBV5-6 and J is TRBJ2-4, with TRBD1 as a possible D gene (5 bases). The sequence came from a woman aged 55-75 years with Graves' ophthalmopathy. The CDR3 loop reads CASSWGTGLAKNIQYF. The CDR3, as DNA: TGTGCCAGCAGCTGGGGCACTGGGCTAGCCAAAAACATTCAGTACTTC.